The 2 T cell receptor beta chains listed next were all sequenced from one sample in a study of read filtering for tumor transcriptome and immune sequencing. Molecular barcoded adaptors covering alpha/delta and beta/gamma chains were used on roughly 400 ng RNA. MiXCR, applied by TCRdb to the reads, yields one record per CDR3 protein. The data hold some 41,000 distinct CDR3 sequences, with approximately 14% observed a single time. Sequencing was done on a sample of a population of CD138-negative cells sorted from bone marrow. These receptors came from a donor at least 40 years old with multiple myeloma.

This clonotype was counted between two and nine times. This chain joins TRBV6-2 or TRBV6-3 and TRBJ2-2; D possibly uses TRBD1 or TRBD2 (5 bases each). The CDR3 loop spans 13 amino acids. Trimming took 6 bases from V and 7 from J, leaving 12 bases between them. The germline CDR1 and CDR2 sequences are MNHEY and SVGEGT. This CDR3 is CASRRDDHGELFF. The CDR3 DNA follows: TGTGCCAGCAGGAGGGACGATCACGGGGAGCTGTTTTTT.

The rearrangement uses TRBV24-1 and TRBJ2-7; perhaps D is TRBD1 or TRBD2 (6 bases each). V lost 4 bases, J lost 7 bases, and 19 bases lay in between. Germline V gene lookup returns CDR1 KGHDR and CDR2 SFDVKD. The CDR3 contains 15 residues. This CDR3 reads CATSDGGWVIQEQYF. The CDR3 coding sequence is TGTGCCACCAGTGACGGGGGCTGGGTGATTCAAGAGCAGTACTTC.